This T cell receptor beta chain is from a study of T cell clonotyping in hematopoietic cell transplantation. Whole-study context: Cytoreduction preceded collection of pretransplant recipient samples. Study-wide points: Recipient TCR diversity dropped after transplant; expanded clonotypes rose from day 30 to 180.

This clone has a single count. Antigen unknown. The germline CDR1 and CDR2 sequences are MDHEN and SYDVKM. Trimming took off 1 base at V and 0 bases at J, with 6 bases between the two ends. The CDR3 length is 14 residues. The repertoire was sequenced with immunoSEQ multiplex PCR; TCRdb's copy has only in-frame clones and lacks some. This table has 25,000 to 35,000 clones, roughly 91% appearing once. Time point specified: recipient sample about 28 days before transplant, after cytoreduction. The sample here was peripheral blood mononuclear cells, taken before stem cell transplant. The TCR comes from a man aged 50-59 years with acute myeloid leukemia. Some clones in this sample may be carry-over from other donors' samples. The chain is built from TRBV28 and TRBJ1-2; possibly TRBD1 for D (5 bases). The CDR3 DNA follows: TGTGCCAGCAGTTTATCAGGGCCTAACTATGGCTACACCTTC. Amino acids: CASSLSGPNYGYTF.